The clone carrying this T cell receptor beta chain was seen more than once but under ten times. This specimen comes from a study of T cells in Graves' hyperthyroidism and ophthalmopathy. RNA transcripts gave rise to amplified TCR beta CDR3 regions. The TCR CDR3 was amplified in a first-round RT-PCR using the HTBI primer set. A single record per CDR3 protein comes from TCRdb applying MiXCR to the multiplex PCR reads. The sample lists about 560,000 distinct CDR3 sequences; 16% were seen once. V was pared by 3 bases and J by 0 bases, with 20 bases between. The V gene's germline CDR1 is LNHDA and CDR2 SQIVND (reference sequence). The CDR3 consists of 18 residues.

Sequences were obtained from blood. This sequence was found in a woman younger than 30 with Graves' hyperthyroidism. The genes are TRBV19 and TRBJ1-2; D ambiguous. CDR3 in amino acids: CASSMRSGSASTNYGYTF. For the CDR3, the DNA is TGTGCCAGTAGTATGCGATCGGGCAGCGCTTCTACTAACTATGGCTACACCTTC. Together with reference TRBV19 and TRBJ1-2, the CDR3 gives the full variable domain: DGGITQSPKYLFRKEGQNVTLSCEQNLNHDAMYWYRQDPGQGLRLIYYSQIVNDFQKGDIAEGYSVSREKKESFPLTVTSAQKNPTAFYLCASSMRSGSASTNYGYTFGSGTRLTVV.